A single T cell receptor beta chain is shown here with its context. The antigen remains undetermined. This PCR relied on a set of 60 Vbeta primers and 13 Jbeta primers. Only in-frame clones appear in the TCRdb table, and some are missing; sequencing was by immunoSEQ multiplex PCR. The sample lists approximately 68,000 clones, around 74% seen once, with 7.4% in the top ten. CDR1 and CDR2 (germline): DFQATT, SNEGSKA (reference sequence). V lost 5 bases and J 6 bases, leaving 7 bases between the germline ends. CDR3 length: 10 amino acids. This sample is part of a study of cytomegalovirus exposure and HLA in healthy donors. Study outcomes and limitations: Association of a missense DCLRE1C variant with TCR beta V- and J-gene trimming was reported in a later analysis. The analysis excluded some indistinguishable V segments, including TRBV6-2 and TRBV6-3. In vitro, a few CMV-associated chains proved specific for CMV antigens. In a later analysis, approximately 15,000 TCR beta sequences were associated with HLA alleles at 0.05 false discovery rate.

This TCR derives from a woman in her 30s in good health and CMV-seropositive. V and J are TRBV20-1 and TRBJ1-2; no definite D call. The sequenced sample was PBMCs. CDR3 in amino acids: CSAQLDGYTF. Here the CDR3 DNA reads TGCAGTGCTCAGCTAGATGGCTACACCTTC.